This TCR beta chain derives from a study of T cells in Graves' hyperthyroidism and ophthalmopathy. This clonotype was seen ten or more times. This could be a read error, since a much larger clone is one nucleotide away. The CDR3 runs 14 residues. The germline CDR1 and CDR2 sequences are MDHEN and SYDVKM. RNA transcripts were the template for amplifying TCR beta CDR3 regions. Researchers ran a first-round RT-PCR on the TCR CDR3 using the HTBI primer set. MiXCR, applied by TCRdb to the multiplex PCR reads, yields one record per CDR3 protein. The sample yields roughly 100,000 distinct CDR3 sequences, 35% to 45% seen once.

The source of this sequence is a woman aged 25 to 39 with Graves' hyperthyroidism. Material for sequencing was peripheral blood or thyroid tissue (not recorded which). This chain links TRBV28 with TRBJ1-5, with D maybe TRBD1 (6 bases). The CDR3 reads CTSRDTGGYQPQHF. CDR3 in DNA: TGTACCAGCAGGGACACAGGCGGATATCAGCCCCAGCATTTT.